The text below deals with one T cell receptor (beta chain). The antigen is not known. This sample was included in a study of blood T cells in healthy people across ages. Study as a whole: The capture of about one barcoded beta molecule per two T cells was achieved by template switching.

With 4 bases removed from V and 4 bases from J, the gap between germline ends came to 12 bases. In germline, CDR1 is SNHLY, CDR2 FYNNEI. The CDR3 runs to 14 residues. Alongside a J-beta primer mix, a sample-barcoded 5' primer served in a second PCR lasting about 7 to 12 cycles. TCRdb used MiXCR to reprocess the 5' RACE reads, holding one entry per CDR3 protein. Of fewer than 2 million distinct CDR3 sequences in the sample, 39% were seen once. Every donor provided ten milliliters of peripheral blood. Isolation of PBMCs gave at least 6.5 million cells per sample. Study results and limitations: Per million T cells, TCR beta diversity dropped roughly linearly as age increased.

The clonotype originates from a human donor in good health. Sequenced input: blood. This chain connects TRBV2 to TRBJ2-3, with D tentatively TRBD1 (6 bases). CDR3 region: CASSVVGAPDTQYF. As DNA, the CDR3 is TGTGCCAGCAGTGTAGTGGGGGCCCCAGATACGCAGTATTTT.